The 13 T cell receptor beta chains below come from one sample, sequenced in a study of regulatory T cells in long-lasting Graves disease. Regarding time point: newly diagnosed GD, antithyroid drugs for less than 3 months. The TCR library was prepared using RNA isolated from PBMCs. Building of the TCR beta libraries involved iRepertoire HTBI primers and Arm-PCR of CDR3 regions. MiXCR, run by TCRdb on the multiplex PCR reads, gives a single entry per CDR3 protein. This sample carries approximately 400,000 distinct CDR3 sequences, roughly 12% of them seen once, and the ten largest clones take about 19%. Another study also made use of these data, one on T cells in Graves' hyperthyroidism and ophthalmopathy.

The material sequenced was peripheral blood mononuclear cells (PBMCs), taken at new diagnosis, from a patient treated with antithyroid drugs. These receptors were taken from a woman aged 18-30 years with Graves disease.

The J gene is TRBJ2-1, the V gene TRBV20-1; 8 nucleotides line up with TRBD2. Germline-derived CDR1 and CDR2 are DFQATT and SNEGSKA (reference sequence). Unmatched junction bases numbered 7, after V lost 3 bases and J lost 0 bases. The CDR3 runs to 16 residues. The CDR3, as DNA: TGCAGTGCTAGTACGCTAGCGGGCCACTCCTACAATGAGCAGTTCTTC. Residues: CSASTLAGHSYNEQFF.

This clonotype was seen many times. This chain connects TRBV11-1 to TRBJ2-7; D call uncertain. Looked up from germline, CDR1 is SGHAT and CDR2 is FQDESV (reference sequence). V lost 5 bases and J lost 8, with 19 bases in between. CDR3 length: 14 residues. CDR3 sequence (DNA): TGTGCCAGCAGCGATCTCTACGTCAGCGAGAAGCAGTACTTC. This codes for CASSDLYVSEKQYF.

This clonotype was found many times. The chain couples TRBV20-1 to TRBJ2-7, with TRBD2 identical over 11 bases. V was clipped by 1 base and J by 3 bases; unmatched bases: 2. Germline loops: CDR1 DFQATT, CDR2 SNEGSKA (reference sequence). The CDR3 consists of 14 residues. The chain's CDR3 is CSARALAGGYEQYF. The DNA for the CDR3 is TGCAGTGCTAGAGCTCTAGCGGGAGGCTACGAGCAGTACTTC.

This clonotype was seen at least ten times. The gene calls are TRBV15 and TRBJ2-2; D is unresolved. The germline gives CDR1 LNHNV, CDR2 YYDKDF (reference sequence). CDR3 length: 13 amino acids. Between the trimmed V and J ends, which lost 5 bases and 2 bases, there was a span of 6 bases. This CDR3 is CATSPPNTGELFF. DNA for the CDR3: TGTGCCACCAGCCCTCCAAACACCGGGGAGCTGTTTTTT.

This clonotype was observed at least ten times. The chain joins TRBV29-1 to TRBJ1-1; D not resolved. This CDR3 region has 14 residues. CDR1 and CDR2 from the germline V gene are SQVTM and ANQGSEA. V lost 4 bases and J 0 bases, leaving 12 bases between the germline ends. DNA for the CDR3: TGCAGCGTTGCCCCCCTTCTCGTGAACACTGAAGCTTTCTTT. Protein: CSVAPLLVNTEAFF.

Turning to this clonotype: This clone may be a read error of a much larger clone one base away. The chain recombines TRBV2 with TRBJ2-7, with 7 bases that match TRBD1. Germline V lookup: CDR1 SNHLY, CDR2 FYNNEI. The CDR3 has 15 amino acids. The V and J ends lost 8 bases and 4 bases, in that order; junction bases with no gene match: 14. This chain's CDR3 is CASLDEGQILYEQYV. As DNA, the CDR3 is TGTGCCAGCCTTGATGAGGGACAGATACTTTACGAGCAGTACGTC.

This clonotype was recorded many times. CDR3 region: CSARVRGSVGNEQFF. The CDR3 DNA reads as TGCAGTGCTAGAGTGAGGGGTTCGGTGGGAAATGAGCAGTTCTTC. This chain joins TRBV20-1 and TRBJ2-1; the D call may be TRBD1 or TRBD2 (5 bases each). The germline V and J ends were trimmed by 1 base and 7 bases, with 17 bases remaining between them. Germline loops: CDR1 DFQATT, CDR2 SNEGSKA (reference sequence). The CDR3 totals 15 residues.

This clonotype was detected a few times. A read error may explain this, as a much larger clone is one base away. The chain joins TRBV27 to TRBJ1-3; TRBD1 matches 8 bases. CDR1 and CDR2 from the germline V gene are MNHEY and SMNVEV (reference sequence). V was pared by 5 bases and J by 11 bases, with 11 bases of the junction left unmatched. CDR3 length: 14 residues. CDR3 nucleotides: TGTGCCAGCAGTCCTGGACAGGGACGAGACTCCATATATTTT. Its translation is CASSPGQGRDSIYF.

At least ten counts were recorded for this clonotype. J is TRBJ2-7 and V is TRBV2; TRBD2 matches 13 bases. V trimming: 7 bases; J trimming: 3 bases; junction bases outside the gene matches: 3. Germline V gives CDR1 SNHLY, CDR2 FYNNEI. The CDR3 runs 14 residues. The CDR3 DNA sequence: TGTGCCAGCACAGGGACTAGCGGGGTCTACGAGCAGTACTTC. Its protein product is CASTGTSGVYEQYF.

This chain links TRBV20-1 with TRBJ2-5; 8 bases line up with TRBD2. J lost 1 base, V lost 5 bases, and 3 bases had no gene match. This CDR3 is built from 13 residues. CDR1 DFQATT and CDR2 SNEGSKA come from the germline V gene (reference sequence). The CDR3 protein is CSAPGGAQETQYF. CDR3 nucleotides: TGCAGTGCTCCCGGGGGGGCCCAAGAGACCCAGTACTTC.

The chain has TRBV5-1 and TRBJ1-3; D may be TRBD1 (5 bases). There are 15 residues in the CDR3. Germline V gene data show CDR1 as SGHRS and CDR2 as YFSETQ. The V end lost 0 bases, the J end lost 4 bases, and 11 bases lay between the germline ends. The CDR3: CASSLVGGEGNTIYF. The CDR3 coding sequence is TGCGCCAGCAGCTTGGTTGGGGGGGAAGGAAACACCATATATTTT.

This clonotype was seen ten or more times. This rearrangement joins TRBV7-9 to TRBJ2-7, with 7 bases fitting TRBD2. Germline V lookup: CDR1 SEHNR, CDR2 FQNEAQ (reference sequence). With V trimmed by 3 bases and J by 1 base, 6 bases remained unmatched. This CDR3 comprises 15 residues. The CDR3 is CASSFQAGVSYEQYF. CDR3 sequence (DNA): TGTGCCAGCAGCTTTCAGGCGGGGGTGTCCTACGAGCAGTACTTC.

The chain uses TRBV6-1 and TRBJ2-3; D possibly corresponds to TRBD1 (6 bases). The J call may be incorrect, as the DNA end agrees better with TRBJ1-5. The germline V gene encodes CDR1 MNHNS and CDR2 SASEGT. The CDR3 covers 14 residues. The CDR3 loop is CATSRGVGADTQHF. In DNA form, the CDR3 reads TGTGCCACCTCCCGAGGGGTGGGGGCAGATACGCAGCATTTT.